A selection of T cell receptor beta chains follows, all from one sample in a study of blood T cell repertoires in COVID-19. TCRdb keeps only in-frame clones here, not all; method: immunoSEQ multiplex PCR. The repertoire has around 270,000 clones, over 75% of them found once; the top ten carry approximately 4%. The material sequenced was PBMCs or T cells enriched from blood (not recorded which). Receptors originate from a young woman who had recovered from COVID-19. Each CDR3 is given with its conserved first and last residue. A D gene is named only where the DNA matches it firmly. Size tells how often a clone was seen (once, few, many) or the class of an expanded clone, and some rows leave it out.

>-|-|TRBV7-8|TRBJ1-2
CASSLDKGANYGYTF
TGTGCCAGCAGCTTAGATAAGGGGGCTAACTATGGCTACACCTTC
>TRBD1|-|TRBV6-5|TRBJ1-6
CASSTGGQNSPLHF
TGTGCCAGCAGTACAGGGGGCCAAAATTCACCCCTCCACTTT
>-|-|TRBV29-1|TRBJ1-2
CSLDSNYGYTF
TGCAGCTTGGACAGTAACTATGGCTACACCTTC
>-|-|TRBV20-1|TRBJ2-1
CSASNSNYEQFF
TGCAGTGCTAGTAACAGCAACTATGAGCAGTTCTTC
>-|-|TRBV10-1|TRBJ2-1
CASSEKRFPSPRYNEQFF
TGCGCCAGCAGTGAGAAGCGTTTCCCGTCACCCCGGTACAATGAGCAGTTCTTC
>TRBD1|-|TRBV27|TRBJ1-5
CASSLRGRSQPQHF
TGTGCCAGCAGTTTAAGGGGGCGAAGTCAGCCCCAGCATTTT
>-|-|TRBV9|TRBJ2-3
CASSITGITDTQYF
TGTGCCAGCAGCATCACGGGGATCACAGATACGCAGTATTTT
>TRBD2|-|TRBV13|TRBJ2-3
CASSPKDLAGGVLTDTQYF
TGTGCCAGCAGCCCTAAGGATCTAGCGGGGGGGGTCCTCACAGATACGCAGTATTTT
>TRBD1|-|TRBV13|TRBJ1-6
CASSGTVNSPLHF
TGTGCCAGCTCCGGGACAGTTAATTCACCCCTCCACTTT
>TRBD2|-|TRBV7-9|TRBJ2-3
CASSFSGSTDTQYF
TGTGCCAGCAGCTTTAGCGGGAGTACAGATACGCAGTATTTT
>TRBD1|-|TRBV19|TRBJ2-7
CARVIQGDDNEQYF
TGTGCCAGGGTAATACAGGGGGATGACAACGAGCAGTACTTC
>-|-|TRBV15|TRBJ1-3
CATSNQFSGNTIYF
TGTGCCACCAGCAATCAATTTTCTGGAAACACCATATATTTT
>-|many|TRBV7-9|TRBJ1-2
CASSPTPSLDGYTF
TGTGCCAGCAGCCCCACACCCTCCCTGGATGGCTACACCTTC
>TRBD1|-|TRBV28|TRBJ2-7
CASSFLQGAYEQYF
TGTGCCAGCAGTTTCCTCCAGGGGGCCTACGAGCAGTACTTC
>TRBD2|-|TRBV28|TRBJ2-7
CASSQTIYGTSGSYEQYF
TGTGCCAGCAGTCAAACGATCTACGGGACTAGCGGGTCCTACGAGCAGTACTTC
>-|-|TRBV5-1|TRBJ1-1
CASSLAVGGALDTEAFF
TGCGCCAGCAGCTTGGCCGTTGGGGGCGCCTTGGACACTGAAGCTTTCTTT
>TRBD2|-|TRBV10-1|TRBJ2-7
CASSEGLAVHEQYF
TGCGCCAGCAGTGAGGGACTAGCGGTCCACGAGCAGTACTTC
>-|-|TRBV7-6|TRBJ1-1
CASSSARNTEAFF
TGTGCCAGCAGCTCTGCCAGGAACACTGAAGCTTTCTTT
>-|-|TRBV10-2|TRBJ1-3
CASSESTEGNTIYF
TGCGCCAGCAGTGAGTCGACAGAGGGAAACACCATATATTTT
>-|-|TRBV5-1|TRBJ2-2
CASTAGRTGELFF
TGCGCCAGCACGGCAGGGCGGACCGGGGAGCTGTTTTTT
>-|-|TRBV30|TRBJ2-7
CAWSVRSSGDSYEQYF
TGTGCCTGGAGTGTACGCAGTAGCGGCGACTCCTACGAGCAGTACTTC
>TRBD1|few|TRBV29-1|TRBJ1-2
CSAGTAYGYTF
TGCAGCGCTGGGACAGCCTATGGCTACACCTTC
>TRBD1|-|TRBV6-1|TRBJ1-1
CASSDGTVNTEAFF
TGTGCCAGCAGTGATGGGACAGTGAACACTGAAGCTTTCTTT
>TRBD2|-|TRBV7-2|TRBJ2-7
CASSLAGGLSYEQYF
TGTGCCAGCAGCTTAGCGGGAGGGCTCTCCTACGAGCAGTACTTC
>TRBD1|-|TRBV7-2|TRBJ1-1
CASSLTWGQGTAFF
TGTGCCAGCAGCTTAACCTGGGGACAGGGGACGGCTTTCTTT
>-|few|TRBV6-5|TRBJ1-1
CASMGQWRLNTEAFF
TGTGCCAGCATGGGTCAGTGGCGGCTGAACACTGAAGCTTTCTTT
>-|-|TRBV4-2|TRBJ1-4
CASSQERKPNEKLFF
TGTGCCAGCAGCCAAGAGAGGAAACCTAATGAAAAACTGTTTTTT
>-|-|TRBV7-8|TRBJ1-2
CASSIRGSYGYTF
TGTGCCAGCAGCATAAGGGGGTCCTATGGCTACACCTTC
>TRBD2|-|TRBV4-1|TRBJ2-1
CASSHRRDGGGNEQFF
TGCGCCAGCAGCCACCGCCGGGACGGCGGGGGCAATGAGCAGTTCTTC
>TRBD1|-|TRBV28|TRBJ1-5
CASRPGTGGLLSQPQHF
TGTGCCAGCAGACCAGGGACAGGAGGTTTGCTTTCTCAGCCCCAGCATTTT
>TRBD2|-|TRBV7-2|TRBJ2-3
CASSLVLAGVMGTQYF
TGTGCCAGCAGCTTAGTACTAGCGGGGGTGATGGGTACGCAGTATTTT
>TRBD1|-|TRBV6-4|TRBJ1-2
CASSSQKSRDRAVGYTF
TGTGCCAGCAGTTCCCAAAAATCCCGGGACAGGGCCGTGGGCTACACCTTC
>-|-|TRBV19|TRBJ2-1
CASSKGGLRNEQFF
TGTGCCAGTAGTAAGGGAGGTCTCCGAAATGAGCAGTTCTTC
>-|-|TRBV5-6|TRBJ2-5
CASAAGDVKTQYF
TGTGCCAGCGCTGCAGGGGATGTAAAGACCCAGTACTTC
>TRBD1|-|TRBV19|TRBJ1-6
CASSTGDSYNSPLHF
TGTGCCAGTAGTACCGGGGACAGTTATAATTCACCCCTCCACTTT
>-|-|TRBV28|TRBJ1-5
CAGNSQGSNQPQHF
TGTGCCGGTAATAGTCAGGGTTCCAATCAGCCCCAGCATTTT
>-|-|TRBV10-3|TRBJ2-3
CAISDTRGTQYF
TGTGCCATCAGTGACACTAGAGGCACGCAGTATTTT
>TRBD1|-|TRBV2|TRBJ1-2
CASREKGDRVYGYTF
TGTGCCAGCAGAGAAAAGGGAGACAGGGTCTATGGCTACACCTTC
>-|few|TRBV19|TRBJ1-1
CASSVVDTNTEAFF
TGTGCCAGTAGTGTTGTCGACACCAACACTGAAGCTTTCTTT
>-|-|TRBV19|TRBJ2-2
CASSMPSGGANTGELFF
TGTGCCAGTAGTATGCCCTCCGGAGGGGCGAACACCGGGGAGCTGTTTTTT
>-|-|TRBV28|TRBJ1-5
CASSQQVVEPQHF
TGTGCCAGCAGTCAGCAGGTAGTTGAGCCCCAGCATTTT
>TRBD1|-|TRBV18|TRBJ2-7
CASSDPRTGTGDHEQYF
TGTGCCAGCTCAGACCCTAGAACCGGGACAGGGGACCACGAGCAGTACTTC
>-|-|TRBV4-1|TRBJ1-5
CASSQEGGPNQPQHF
TGCGCCAGCAGCCAAGAAGGAGGGCCCAATCAGCCCCAGCATTTT
>TRBD2|-|TRBV6-5|TRBJ2-2
CASSYALAGGTGELFF
TGTGCCAGCAGTTACGCCTTGGCGGGAGGTACCGGGGAGCTGTTTTTT
>TRBD2|-|TRBV5-1|TRBJ2-7
CASSLKASGRTYEQYF
TGCGCCAGCAGCTTAAAAGCGAGCGGGAGGACGTACGAGCAGTACTTC
>-|-|TRBV19|TRBJ2-5
CASRMGAGQETQYF
TGTGCCAGTCGAATGGGCGCAGGGCAAGAGACCCAGTACTTC
>TRBD1|-|TRBV19|TRBJ1-2
CASQRSTGNYGYTF
TGTGCCAGTCAACGATCGACAGGGAACTATGGCTACACCTTC
>TRBD1|-|TRBV5-1|TRBJ1-4
CASSLLAQGARASVTNEKLFF
TGCGCCAGCAGCTTGTTGGCGCAGGGGGCGCGAGCCTCGGTAACTAATGAAAAACTGTTTTTT
>TRBD2|-|TRBV20-1|TRBJ2-1
CSASRAGVHNEQFF
TGCAGTGCTAGTAGAGCGGGGGTCCATAATGAGCAGTTCTTC
>-|once|TRBV9|TRBJ1-5
CASSAGDSNQPQHF
TGTGCCAGCAGCGCGGGGGATAGCAATCAGCCCCAGCATTTT
>-|-|TRBV11-3|TRBJ2-1
CASSPRGGSGYNEQFF
TGTGCCAGCAGCCCCAGGGGTGGGTCGGGCTACAATGAGCAGTTCTTC
>-|few|TRBV10-1|TRBJ2-3
CASSVGGPTDTQYF
TGCGCCAGCAGTGTAGGGGGTCCCACAGATACGCAGTATTTT
>-|-|TRBV4-2|TRBJ1-4
CASSQDRGGGGEKLFF
TGTGCCAGCAGCCAGGATAGGGGAGGAGGTGGTGAAAAACTGTTTTTT